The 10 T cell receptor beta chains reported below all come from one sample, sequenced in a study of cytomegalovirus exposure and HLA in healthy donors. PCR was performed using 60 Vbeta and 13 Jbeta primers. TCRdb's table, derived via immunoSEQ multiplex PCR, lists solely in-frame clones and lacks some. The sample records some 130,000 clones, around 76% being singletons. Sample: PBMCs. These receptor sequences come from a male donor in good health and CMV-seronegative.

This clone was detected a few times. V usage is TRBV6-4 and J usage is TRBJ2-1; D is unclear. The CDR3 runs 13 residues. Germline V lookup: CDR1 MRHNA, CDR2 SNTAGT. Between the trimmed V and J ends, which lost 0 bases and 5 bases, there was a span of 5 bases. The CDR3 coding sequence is TGTGCCAGCAGTGACTCAGACAACAATGAGCAGTTCTTC. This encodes CASSDSDNNEQFF.

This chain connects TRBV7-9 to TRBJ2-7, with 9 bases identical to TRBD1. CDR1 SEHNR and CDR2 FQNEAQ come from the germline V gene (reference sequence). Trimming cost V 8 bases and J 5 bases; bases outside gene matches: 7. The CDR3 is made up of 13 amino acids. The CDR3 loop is CASSQGARDEQYF. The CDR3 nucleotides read TGTGCCAGCTCACAGGGGGCTCGGGACGAGCAGTACTTC.

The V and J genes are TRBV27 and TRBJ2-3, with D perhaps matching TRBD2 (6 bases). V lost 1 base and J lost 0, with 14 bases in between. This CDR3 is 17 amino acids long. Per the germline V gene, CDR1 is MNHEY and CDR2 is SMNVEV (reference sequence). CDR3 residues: CASSLLGEATSTDTQYF. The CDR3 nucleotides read TGTGCCAGCAGTTTATTAGGGGAGGCGACTAGCACAGATACGCAGTATTTT.

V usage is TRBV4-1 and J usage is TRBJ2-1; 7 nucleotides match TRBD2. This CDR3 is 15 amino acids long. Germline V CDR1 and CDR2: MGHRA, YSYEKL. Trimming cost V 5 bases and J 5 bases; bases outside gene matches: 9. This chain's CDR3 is CASSILAFPNNEQFF. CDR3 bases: TGCGCCAGCAGCATACTAGCGTTCCCTAACAATGAGCAGTTCTTC.

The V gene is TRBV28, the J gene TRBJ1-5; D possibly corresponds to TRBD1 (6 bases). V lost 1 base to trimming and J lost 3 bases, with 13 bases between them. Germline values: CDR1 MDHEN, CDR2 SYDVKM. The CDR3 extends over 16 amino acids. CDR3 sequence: CASSLFPRGDNQPQHF. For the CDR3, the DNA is TGTGCCAGCAGTTTATTTCCCAGGGGTGACAATCAGCCCCAGCATTTT.

CDR3: CASSPPRRGGGYGYTF. As DNA, the CDR3 is TGTGCCAGCAGCCCCCCGAGGAGAGGAGGAGGGTACGGCTACACCTTC. The chain recombines TRBV28 with TRBJ1-2; unclear D gene. The CDR3 totals 16 residues. Germline CDR1 MDHEN, CDR2 SYDVKM. V shed 6 bases and J shed 8 bases, with 25 bases lying between them.

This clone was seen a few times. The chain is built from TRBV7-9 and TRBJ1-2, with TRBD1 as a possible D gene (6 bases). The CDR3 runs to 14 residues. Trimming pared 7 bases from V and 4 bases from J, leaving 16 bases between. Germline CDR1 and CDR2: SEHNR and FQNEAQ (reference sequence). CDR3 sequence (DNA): TGTGCCAGCACCCCCGGGTCAGGGGCCTATGGCTACACCTTC. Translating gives CASTPGSGAYGYTF.

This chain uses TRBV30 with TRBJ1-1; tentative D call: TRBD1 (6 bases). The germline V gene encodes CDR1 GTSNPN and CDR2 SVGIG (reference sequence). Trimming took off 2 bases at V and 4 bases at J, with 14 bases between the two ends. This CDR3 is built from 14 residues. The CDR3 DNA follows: TGTGCCTGGAGTCCAAAAACAGGGTTCACTGAAGCTTTCTTT. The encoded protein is CAWSPKTGFTEAFF.

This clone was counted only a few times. The CDR3 loop reads CASSQGQGIYEQYF. The CDR3 coding sequence is TGCGCCAGCAGCCAAGGACAGGGGATTTACGAGCAGTACTTC. The gene calls are TRBV4-3 and TRBJ2-7, with TRBD1 identical over 8 bases. From germline, CDR1 is LGHNA and CDR2 YSLEER. The CDR3 is made up of 14 amino acids. The V gene end was trimmed by 1 base and the J gene end by 4 bases; junction bases not matched to a gene: 3.

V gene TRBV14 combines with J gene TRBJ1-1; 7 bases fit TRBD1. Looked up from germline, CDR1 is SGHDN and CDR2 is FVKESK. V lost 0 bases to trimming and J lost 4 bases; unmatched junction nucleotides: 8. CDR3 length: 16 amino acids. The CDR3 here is CASSQERQGKGTEAFF. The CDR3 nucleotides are TGTGCCAGCAGCCAAGAGCGACAGGGAAAGGGCACTGAAGCTTTCTTT. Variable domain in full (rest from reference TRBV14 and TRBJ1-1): EAGVTQFPSHSVIEKGQTVTLRCDPISGHDNLYWYRRVMGKEIKFLLHFVKESKQDESGMPNNRFLAERTGGTYSTLKVQPAELEDSGVYFCASSQERQGKGTEAFFGQGTRLTVV.